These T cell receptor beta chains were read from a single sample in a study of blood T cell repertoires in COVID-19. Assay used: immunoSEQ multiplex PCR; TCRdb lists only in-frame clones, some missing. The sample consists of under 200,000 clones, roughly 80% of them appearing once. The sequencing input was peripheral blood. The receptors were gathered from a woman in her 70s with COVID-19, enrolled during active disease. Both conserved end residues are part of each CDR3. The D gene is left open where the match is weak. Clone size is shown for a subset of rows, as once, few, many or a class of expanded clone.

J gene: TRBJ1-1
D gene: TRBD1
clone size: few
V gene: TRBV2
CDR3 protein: CASSPRTGPNTEAFF
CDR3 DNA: TGTGCCAGCAGCCCAAGGACAGGACCCAACACTGAAGCTTTCTTT

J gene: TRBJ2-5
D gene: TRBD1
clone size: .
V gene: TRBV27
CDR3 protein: CASSYYRDRETQYF
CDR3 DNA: TGTGCCAGCAGTTATTACCGGGACAGGGAGACCCAGTACTTC

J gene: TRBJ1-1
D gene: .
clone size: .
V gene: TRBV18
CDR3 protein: CASSPLSGFRNTEAFF
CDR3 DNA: TGTGCCAGCTCACCTTTATCCGGGTTTAGGAACACTGAAGCTTTCTTT

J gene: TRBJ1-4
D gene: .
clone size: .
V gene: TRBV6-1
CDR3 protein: CASSVIASLGVNEKLFF
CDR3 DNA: TGTGCCAGCAGTGTTATCGCCTCCCTAGGGGTTAATGAAAAACTGTTTTTT

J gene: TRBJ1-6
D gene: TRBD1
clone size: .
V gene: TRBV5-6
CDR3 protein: CASSLQGQGASPLHF
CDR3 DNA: TGTGCCAGCAGCTTGCAGGGACAGGGAGCTTCACCCCTCCACTTT

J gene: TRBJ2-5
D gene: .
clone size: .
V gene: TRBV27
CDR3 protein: CASSPGGETQYF
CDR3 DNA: TGTGCCAGCAGCCCCGGAGGTGAGACCCAGTACTTC

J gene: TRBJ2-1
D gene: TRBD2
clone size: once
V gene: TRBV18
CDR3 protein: CASSPAGDEQFF
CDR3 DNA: TGTGCCAGCTCCCCCGCGGGAGATGAGCAGTTCTTC

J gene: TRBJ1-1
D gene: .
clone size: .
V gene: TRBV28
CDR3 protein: CASRFLPAGEGTEAFF
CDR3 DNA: TGTGCCAGCAGATTCCTCCCGGCAGGGGAGGGCACTGAAGCTTTCTTT

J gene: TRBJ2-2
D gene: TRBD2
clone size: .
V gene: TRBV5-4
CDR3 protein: CASSRPGSGYTGELFF
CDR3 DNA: TGTGCCAGCAGCCGCCCGGGTAGCGGGTACACCGGGGAGCTGTTTTTT

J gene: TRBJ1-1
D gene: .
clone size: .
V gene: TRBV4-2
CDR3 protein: CASSQDRQENTEAFF
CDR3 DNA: TGTGCCAGCAGCCAAGATCGACAGGAGAACACTGAAGCTTTCTTT

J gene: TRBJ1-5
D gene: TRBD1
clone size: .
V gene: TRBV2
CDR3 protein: CASIAGQNQPQHF
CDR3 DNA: TGTGCCAGCATCGCGGGACAGAATCAGCCCCAGCATTTT

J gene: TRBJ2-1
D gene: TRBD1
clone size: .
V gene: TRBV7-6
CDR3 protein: CASSSTQRDRRNEQFF
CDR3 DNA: TGTGCCAGCAGCTCCACTCAAAGGGACAGGAGAAATGAGCAGTTCTTC

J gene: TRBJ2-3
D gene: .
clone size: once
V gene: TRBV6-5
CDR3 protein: CASTPDRSTDTQYF
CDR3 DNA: TGTGCCAGCACCCCGGACAGAAGCACAGATACGCAGTATTTT

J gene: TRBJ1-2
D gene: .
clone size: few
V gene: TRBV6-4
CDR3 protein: CASSDLPGFYGYTF
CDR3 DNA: TGTGCCAGCAGTGACCTACCAGGGTTCTATGGCTACACCTTC

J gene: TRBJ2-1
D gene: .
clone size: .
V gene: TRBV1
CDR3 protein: CTSSQPGTSVIYPVYNEQFF
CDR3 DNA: TGCACCAGCAGCCAACCCGGGACTAGCGTTATTTACCCTGTGTACAATGAGCAGTTCTTC

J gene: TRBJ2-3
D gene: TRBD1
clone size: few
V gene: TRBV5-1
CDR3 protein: CASSLGVGQRTDTQYF
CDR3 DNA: TGCGCCAGCAGCTTGGGGGTGGGACAGCGCACAGATACGCAGTATTTT

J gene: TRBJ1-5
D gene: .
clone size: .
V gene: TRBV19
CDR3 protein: CASRFAPGDNQPQHF
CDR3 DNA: TGTGCCAGTAGGTTTGCCCCAGGGGACAATCAGCCCCAGCATTTT

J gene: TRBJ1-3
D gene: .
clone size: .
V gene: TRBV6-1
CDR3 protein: CASSEATDISNF
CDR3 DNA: TGTGCCAGCAGTGAAGCAACAGACATATCGAATTTT

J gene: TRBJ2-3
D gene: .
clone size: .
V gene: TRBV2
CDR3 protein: CASSETAPTDTQYF
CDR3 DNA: TGTGCCAGCAGTGAAACAGCCCCGACAGATACGCAGTATTTT

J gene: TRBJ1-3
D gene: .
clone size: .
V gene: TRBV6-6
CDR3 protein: CASSTTGLSGNTIYF
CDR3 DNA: TGTGCCAGCAGCACCACAGGTCTCTCTGGAAACACCATATATTTT

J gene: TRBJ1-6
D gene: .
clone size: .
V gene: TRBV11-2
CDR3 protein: CASSLNSGISPLHF
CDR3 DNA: TGTGCCAGCAGCTTAAACAGTGGAATTTCACCCCTCCACTTT

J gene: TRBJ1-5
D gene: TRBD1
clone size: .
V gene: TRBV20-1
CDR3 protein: CSARDREFQHF
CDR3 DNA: TGCAGTGCTAGGGACAGGGAGTTTCAGCATTTT

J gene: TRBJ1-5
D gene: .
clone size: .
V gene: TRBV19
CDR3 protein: CASSVGQNQPQHF
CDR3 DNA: TGTGCCAGTAGTGTCGGACAGAATCAGCCCCAGCATTTT

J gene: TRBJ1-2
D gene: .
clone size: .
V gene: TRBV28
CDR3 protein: CASSLRQEGALYGYTF
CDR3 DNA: TGTGCCAGCAGTTTACGACAGGAAGGGGCCCTATATGGCTACACCTTC

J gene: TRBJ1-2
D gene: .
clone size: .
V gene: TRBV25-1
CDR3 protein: CASQGRGAEYGYTF
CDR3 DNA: TGTGCCAGTCAGGGACGGGGGGCCGAGTATGGCTACACCTTC

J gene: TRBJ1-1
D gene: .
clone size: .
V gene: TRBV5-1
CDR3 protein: CASSVGGPQTEAFF
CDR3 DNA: TGCGCCAGCAGCGTCGGAGGGCCACAGACTGAAGCTTTCTTT

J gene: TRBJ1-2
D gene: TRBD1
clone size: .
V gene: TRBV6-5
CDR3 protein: CASSGPGQNYGYTF
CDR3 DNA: TGTGCCAGCAGCGGACCGGGACAGAACTATGGCTACACCTTC

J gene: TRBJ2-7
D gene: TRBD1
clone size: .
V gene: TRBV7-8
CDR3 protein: CAISRGQGYEQYF
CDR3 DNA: TGTGCCATCTCCAGGGGGCAAGGCTACGAGCAGTACTTC

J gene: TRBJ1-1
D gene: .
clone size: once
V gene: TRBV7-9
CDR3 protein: CASSLVLVRTAFF
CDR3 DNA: TGTGCCAGCAGCTTAGTCCTAGTAAGGACTGCTTTCTTT

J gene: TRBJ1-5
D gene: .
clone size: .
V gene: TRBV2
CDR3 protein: CASSGLNQPQHF
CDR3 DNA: TGTGCCAGCAGTGGACTCAATCAGCCCCAGCATTTT

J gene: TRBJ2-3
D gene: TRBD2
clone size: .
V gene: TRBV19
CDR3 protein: CASSSGTSGGMSTDTQYF
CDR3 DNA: TGTGCCAGTAGTTCCGGGACTAGCGGGGGGATGAGCACAGATACGCAGTATTTT

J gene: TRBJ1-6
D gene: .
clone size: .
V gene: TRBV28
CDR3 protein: CASSLAAIRNSPLHF
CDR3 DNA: TGTGCCAGCAGTTTGGCGGCAATAAGGAATTCACCCCTCCACTTT

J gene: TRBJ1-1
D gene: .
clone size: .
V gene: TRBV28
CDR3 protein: CASFPFSGTPRNTEAFF
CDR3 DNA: TGTGCCAGCTTCCCCTTCTCCGGGACTCCCAGGAACACTGAAGCTTTCTTT

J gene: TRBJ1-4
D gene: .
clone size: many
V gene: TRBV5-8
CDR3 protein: CASSLILDPREKLFF
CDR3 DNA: TGTGCCAGCAGCTTGATTCTAGACCCGCGCGAAAAACTGTTTTTT

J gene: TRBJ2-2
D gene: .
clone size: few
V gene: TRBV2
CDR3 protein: CASRNRVKAGELFF
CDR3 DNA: TGTGCCAGCAGAAACAGGGTCAAGGCCGGGGAGCTGTTTTTT

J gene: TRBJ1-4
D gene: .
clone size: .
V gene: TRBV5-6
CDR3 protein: CASSLPGVGEKLFF
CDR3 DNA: TGTGCCAGCAGCTTGCCCGGGGTTGGGGAAAAACTGTTTTTT

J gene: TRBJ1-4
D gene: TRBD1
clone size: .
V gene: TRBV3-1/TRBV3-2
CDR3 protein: CASSVGQGLGKLFF
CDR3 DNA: TGTGCCAGCAGCGTGGGACAGGGACTCGGAAAACTGTTTTTT

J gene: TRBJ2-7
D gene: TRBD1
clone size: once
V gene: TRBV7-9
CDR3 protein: CASGDSSYEQYF
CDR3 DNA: TGTGCCAGCGGGGACAGTTCCTACGAGCAGTACTTC

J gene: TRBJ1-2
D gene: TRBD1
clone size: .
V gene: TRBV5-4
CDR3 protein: CASSFGRQGAGGYTF
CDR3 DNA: TGTGCCAGCAGCTTCGGACGGCAGGGGGCAGGAGGCTACACCTTC

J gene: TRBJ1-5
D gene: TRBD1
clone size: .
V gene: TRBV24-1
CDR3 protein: CATRDLDRPSGQPQHF
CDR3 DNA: TGTGCCACCAGGGACCTGGACAGGCCTTCTGGGCAGCCCCAGCATTTT

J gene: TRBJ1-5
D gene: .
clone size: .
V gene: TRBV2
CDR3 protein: CASRDSGGNQPQHF
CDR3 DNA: TGTGCCAGCAGGGACTCAGGGGGCAATCAGCCCCAGCATTTT

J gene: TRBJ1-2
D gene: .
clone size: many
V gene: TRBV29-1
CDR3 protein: CSVVPRAYGYTF
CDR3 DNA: TGCAGCGTTGTCCCCAGGGCCTATGGCTACACCTTC

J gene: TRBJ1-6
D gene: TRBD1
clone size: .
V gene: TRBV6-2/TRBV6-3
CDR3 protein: CASSYPTGQGINSPLHF
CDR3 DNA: TGTGCCAGCAGTTACCCGACAGGACAGGGGATCAATTCACCCCTCCACTTT

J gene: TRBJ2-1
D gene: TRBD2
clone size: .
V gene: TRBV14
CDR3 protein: CASSQDRLAGAYNEQFF
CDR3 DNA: TGTGCCAGCAGCCAAGATCGGCTAGCGGGAGCCTACAATGAGCAGTTCTTC

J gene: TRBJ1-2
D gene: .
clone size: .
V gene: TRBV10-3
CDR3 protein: CAISGRENYGYTF
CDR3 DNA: TGTGCCATCAGTGGCAGGGAAAACTATGGCTACACCTTC

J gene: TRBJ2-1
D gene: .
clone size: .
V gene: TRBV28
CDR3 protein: CASSAPGYSYNEQFF
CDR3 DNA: TGTGCCAGCAGTGCACCGGGGTACTCCTACAATGAGCAGTTCTTC

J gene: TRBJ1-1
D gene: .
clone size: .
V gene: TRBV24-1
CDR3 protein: CATSAPELGHRAVAFF
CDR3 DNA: TGTGCCACCAGTGCCCCCGAGTTGGGGCACAGGGCCGTGGCTTTCTTT

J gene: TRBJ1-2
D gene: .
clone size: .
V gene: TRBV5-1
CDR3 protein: CASSHLQGEDGYTF
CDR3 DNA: TGCGCCAGCAGCCACCTCCAAGGAGAGGATGGCTACACCTTC

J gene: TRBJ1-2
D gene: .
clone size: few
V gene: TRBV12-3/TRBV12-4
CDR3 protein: CASSPTSGGYTF
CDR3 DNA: TGTGCCAGCAGTCCCACATCGGGAGGCTACACCTTC

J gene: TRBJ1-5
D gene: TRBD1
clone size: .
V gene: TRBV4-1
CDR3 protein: CASSQEGQARPQHF
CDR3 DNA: TGCGCCAGCAGCCAAGAGGGACAGGCTCGGCCCCAGCATTTT